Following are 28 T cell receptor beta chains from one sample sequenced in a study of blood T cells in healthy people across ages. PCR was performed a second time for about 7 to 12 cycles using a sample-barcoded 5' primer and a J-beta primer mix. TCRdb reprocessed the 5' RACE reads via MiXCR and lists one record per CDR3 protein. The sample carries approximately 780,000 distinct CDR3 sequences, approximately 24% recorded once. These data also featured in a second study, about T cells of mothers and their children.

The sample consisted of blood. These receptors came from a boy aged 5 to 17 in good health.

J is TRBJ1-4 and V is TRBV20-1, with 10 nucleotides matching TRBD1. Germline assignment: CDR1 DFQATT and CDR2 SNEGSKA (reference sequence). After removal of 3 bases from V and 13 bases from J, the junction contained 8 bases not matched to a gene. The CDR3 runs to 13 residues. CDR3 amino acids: CSASGTGEVRLFF. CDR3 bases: TGCAGTGCTAGCGGGACAGGGGAAGTTAGACTGTTTTTT.

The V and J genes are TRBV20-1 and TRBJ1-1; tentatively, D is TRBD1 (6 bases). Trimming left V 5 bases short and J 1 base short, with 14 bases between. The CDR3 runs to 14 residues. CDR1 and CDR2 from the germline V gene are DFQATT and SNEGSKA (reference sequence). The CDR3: CSAADRIKNTEAFF. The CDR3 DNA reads TGCAGTGCTGCGGACAGAATAAAGAACACTGAAGCTTTCTTT.

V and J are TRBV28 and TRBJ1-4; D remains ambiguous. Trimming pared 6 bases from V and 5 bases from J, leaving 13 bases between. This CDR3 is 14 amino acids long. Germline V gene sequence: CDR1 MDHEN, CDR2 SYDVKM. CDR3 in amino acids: CASSTRTWNEKLFF. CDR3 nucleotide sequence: TGTGCCAGCAGCACCCGGACCTGGAATGAAAAACTGTTTTTT. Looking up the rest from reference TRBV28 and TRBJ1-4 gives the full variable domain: DVKVTQSSRYLVKRTGEKVFLECVQDMDHENMFWYRQDPGLGLRLIYFSYDVKMKEKGDIPEGYSVSREKKERFSLILESASTNQTSMYLCASSTRTWNEKLFFGSGTQLSVL.

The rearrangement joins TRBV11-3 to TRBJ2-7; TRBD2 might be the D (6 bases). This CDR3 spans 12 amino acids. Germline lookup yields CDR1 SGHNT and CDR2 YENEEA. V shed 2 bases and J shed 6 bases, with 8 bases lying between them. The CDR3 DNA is TGTGCCAGCAGCTTACCCGGGGGCGAGCAGTACTTC. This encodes CASSLPGGEQYF.

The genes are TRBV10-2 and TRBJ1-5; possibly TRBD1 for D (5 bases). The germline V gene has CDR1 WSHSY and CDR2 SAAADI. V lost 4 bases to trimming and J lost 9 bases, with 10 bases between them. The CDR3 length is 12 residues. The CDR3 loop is CASSGRVGPQHF. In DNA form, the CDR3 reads TGCGCCAGCAGTGGCAGGGTAGGGCCCCAGCATTTT.

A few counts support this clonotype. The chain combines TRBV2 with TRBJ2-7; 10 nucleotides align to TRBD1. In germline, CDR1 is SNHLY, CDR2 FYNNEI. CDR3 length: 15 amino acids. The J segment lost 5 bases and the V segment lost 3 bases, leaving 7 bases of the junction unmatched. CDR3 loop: CASSDWGTGVHEQYF. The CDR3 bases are TGTGCCAGCAGTGACTGGGGGACAGGGGTCCACGAGCAGTACTTC.

The CDR3 here is CSVDVGGYEQYF. The CDR3 DNA reads as TGCAGCGTGGACGTTGGGGGCTACGAGCAGTACTTC. The chain couples TRBV29-1 to TRBJ2-7, with D perhaps being TRBD1 or TRBD2 (5 bases each). CDR3 size: 12 residues. V was trimmed by 6 bases and J by 3 bases, leaving 12 bases between them. CDR1 is SQVTM, CDR2 ANQGSEA, per germline.

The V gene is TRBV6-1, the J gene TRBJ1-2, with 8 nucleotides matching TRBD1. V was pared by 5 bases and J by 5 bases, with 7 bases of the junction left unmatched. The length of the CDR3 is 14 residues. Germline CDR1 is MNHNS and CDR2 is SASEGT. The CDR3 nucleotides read TGTGCCAGCAGTATCGGACAGGGCGGGTATGGCTACACCTTC. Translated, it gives CASSIGQGGYGYTF.

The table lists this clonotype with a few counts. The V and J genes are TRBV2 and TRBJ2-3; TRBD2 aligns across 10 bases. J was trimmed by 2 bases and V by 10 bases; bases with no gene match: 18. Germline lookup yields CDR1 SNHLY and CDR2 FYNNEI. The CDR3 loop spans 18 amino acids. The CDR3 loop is CANPGLAREGRTTDTQYF. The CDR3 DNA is TGTGCCAATCCGGGACTAGCGCGGGAAGGGAGGACCACAGATACGCAGTATTTT.

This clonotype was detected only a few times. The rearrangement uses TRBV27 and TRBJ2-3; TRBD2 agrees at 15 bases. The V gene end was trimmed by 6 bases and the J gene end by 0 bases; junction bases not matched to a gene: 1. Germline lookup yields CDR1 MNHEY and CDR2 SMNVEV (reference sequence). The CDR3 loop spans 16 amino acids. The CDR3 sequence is CASRGLAGGSTDTQYF. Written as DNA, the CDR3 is TGTGCCAGCAGGGGACTAGCGGGGGGTAGCACAGATACGCAGTATTTT.

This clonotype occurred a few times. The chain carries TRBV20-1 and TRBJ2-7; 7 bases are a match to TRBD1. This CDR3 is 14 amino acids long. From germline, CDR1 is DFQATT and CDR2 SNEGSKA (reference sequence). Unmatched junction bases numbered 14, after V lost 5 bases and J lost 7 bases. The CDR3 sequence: CSAPPWQGVGEQYF. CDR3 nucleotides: TGCAGTGCTCCACCTTGGCAGGGGGTGGGAGAGCAGTACTTC.

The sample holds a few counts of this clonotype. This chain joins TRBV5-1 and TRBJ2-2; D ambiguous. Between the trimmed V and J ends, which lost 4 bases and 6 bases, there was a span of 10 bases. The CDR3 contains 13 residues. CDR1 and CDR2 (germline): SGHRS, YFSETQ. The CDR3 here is CASSLNEAGELFF. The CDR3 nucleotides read TGCGCCAGCAGCCTGAATGAGGCCGGGGAGCTGTTTTTT.

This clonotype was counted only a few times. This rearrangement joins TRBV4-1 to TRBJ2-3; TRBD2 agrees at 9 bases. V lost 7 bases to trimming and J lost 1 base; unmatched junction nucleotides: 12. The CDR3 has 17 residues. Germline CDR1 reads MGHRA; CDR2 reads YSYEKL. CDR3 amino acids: CASKKELPSGGTDTQYF. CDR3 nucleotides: TGCGCCAGCAAAAAGGAGCTCCCTAGCGGGGGCACAGATACGCAGTATTTT.

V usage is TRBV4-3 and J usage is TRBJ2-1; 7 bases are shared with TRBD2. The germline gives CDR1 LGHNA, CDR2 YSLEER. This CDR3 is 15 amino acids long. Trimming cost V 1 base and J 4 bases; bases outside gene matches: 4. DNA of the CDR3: TGCGCCAGCAGCCAAGTGCTAGCGGAGTACAATGAGCAGTTCTTC. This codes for CASSQVLAEYNEQFF.

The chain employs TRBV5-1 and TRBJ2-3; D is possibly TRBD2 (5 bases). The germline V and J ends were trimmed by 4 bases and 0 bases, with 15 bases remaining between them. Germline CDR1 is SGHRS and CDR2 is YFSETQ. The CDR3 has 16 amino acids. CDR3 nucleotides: TGCGCCAGCAGCCTAGGACTGCGGAGGAGCACAGATACGCAGTATTTT. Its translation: CASSLGLRRSTDTQYF.

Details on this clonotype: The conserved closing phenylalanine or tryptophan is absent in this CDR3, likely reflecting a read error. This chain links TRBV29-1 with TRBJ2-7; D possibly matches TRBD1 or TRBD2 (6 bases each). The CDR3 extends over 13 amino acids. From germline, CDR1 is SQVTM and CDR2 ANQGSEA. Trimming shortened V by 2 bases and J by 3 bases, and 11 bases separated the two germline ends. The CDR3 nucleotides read TGCAGCGTTGAAAACGGGGGCGACTACGAGCAGTACTCC. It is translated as CSVENGGDYEQYS.

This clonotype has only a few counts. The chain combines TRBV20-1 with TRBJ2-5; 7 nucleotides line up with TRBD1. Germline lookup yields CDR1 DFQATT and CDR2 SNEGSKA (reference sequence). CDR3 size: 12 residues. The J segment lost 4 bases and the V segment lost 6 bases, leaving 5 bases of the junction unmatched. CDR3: CSATGDLETQYF. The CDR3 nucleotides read TGCAGTGCAACAGGGGACCTAGAGACCCAGTACTTC.

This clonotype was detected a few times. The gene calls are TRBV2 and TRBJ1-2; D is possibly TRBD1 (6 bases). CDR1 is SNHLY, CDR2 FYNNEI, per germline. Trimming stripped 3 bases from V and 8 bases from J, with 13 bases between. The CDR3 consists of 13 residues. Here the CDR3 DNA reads TGTGCCAGCAGTGAGTCACAGGGACGCGGCTACACCTTC. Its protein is CASSESQGRGYTF.

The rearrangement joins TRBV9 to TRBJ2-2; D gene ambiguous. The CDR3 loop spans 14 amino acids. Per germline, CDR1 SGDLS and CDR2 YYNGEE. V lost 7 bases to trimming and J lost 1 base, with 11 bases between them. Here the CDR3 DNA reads TGTGCCAGCGCCCTGAACCTGAACACCGGGGAGCTGTTTTTT. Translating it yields CASALNLNTGELFF.

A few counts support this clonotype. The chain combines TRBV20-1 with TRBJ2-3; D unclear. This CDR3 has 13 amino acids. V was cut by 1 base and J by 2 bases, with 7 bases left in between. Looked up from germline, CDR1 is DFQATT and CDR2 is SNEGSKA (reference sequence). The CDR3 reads CSARAIFTDTQYF. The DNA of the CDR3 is TGCAGTGCTAGAGCCATATTCACAGATACGCAGTATTTT.

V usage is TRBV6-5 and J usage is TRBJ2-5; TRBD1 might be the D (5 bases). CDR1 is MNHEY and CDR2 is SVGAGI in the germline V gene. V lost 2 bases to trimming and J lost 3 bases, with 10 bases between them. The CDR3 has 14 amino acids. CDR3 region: CASSYGDREETQYF. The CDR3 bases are TGTGCCAGCAGTTACGGCGACAGAGAAGAGACCCAGTACTTC.

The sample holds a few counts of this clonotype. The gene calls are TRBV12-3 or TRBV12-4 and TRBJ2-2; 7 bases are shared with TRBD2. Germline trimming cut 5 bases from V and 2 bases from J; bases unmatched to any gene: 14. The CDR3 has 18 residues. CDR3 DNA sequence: TGTGCCAGCAGTCCCGAGGGGAGGGAAGCGACAAACACCGGGGAGCTGTTTTTT. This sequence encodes CASSPEGREATNTGELFF.

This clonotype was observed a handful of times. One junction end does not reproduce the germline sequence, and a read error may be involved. The CDR3, as DNA: TGTACCAGCAGTTTAAAAAGTGAGCAGTTCTTC. Amino acids: CTSSLKSEQFF. The genes are TRBV12-3 or TRBV12-4 and TRBJ2-5; D gene uncertain. With the DNA end fitting TRBJ2-1 better, the J assignment may be wrong. CDR3 size: 11 residues.

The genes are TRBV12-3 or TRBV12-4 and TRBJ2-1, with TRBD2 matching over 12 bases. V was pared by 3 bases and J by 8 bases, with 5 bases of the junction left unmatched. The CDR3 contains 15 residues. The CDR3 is CASSFQLAGGYEQFF. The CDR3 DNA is TGTGCCAGCAGTTTTCAACTAGCGGGGGGCTATGAGCAGTTCTTC.

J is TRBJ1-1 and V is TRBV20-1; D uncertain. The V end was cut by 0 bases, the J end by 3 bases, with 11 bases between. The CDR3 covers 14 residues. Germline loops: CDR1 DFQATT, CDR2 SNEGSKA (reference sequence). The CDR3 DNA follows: TGCAGTGCTAGAGATTCGGTGGGGTACACTGAAGCTTTCTTT. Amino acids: CSARDSVGYTEAFF.

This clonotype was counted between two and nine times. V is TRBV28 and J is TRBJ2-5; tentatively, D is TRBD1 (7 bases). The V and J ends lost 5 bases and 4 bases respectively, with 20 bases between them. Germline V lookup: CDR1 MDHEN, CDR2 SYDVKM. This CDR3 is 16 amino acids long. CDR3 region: CASSPTGRGERETQYF. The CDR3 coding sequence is TGTGCCAGCAGTCCCACAGGCAGGGGGGAGCGAGAGACCCAGTACTTC.

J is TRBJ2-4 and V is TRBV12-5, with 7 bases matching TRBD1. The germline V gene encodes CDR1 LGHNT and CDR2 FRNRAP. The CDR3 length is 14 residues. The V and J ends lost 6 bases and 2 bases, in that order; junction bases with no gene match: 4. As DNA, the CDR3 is TGTGCTAGTGGCCGGGACAGTACCAAAAACATTCAGTACTTC. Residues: CASGRDSTKNIQYF.

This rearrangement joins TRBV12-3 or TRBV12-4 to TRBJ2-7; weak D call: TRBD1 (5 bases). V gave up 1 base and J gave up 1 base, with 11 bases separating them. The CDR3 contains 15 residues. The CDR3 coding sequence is TGTGCCAGCAGTTTAGGGTGGCAGGGATCCTACGAGCAGTACTTC. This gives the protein CASSLGWQGSYEQYF.